Below are 9 T cell receptor beta chains sequenced from a single sample in a study of Tregs in tolerant kidney transplant recipients. Related graft donors supplied nonmyeloablative bone marrow transplants, and mixed chimerism was transient. Using immunoSEQ multiplex PCR, the repertoire was profiled, and TCRdb retains in-frame clones only, with some absent. The sample holds more than 70,000 clones, 75% to 95% seen once. The material sequenced was CD4+ T cells from blood (PBMCs), taken 24 months after the transplant. The receptors were gathered from a human patient who received a combined kidney and bone marrow transplant. These T cells may partly come from the graft donor.

The chain links TRBV19 to TRBJ2-1; TRBD2 aligns across 8 bases. CDR1 is LNHDA and CDR2 is SQIVND in the germline V gene (reference sequence). Trimming at V came to 2 bases and at J to 5 bases, leaving 8 bases not matched to a gene. The length of the CDR3 is 16 residues. CDR3 sequence (DNA): TGTGCCAGTAGTATAAATAAGGCTAGCGGGCACAATGAGCAGTTCTTC. It codes for CASSINKASGHNEQFF.

The V and J genes are TRBV7-9 and TRBJ2-7; 9 bases match TRBD1. V shed 5 bases and J 4 bases; nucleotides not matched to a gene: 6. The CDR3 consists of 14 residues. The germline gives CDR1 SEHNR, CDR2 FQNEAQ (reference sequence). Written as DNA, the CDR3 is TGTGCCAGCAGCCCGACAGGGGGGCAGTACGAGCAGTACTTC. Its protein product is CASSPTGGQYEQYF. Based on the CDR3 plus reference TRBV7-9 and TRBJ2-7, the full variable domain is DTGVSQNPRHKITKRGQNVTFRCDPISEHNRLYWYRQTLGQGPEFLTYFQNEAQLEKSRLLSDRFSAERPKGSFSTLEIQRTEQGDSAMYLCASSPTGGQYEQYFGPGTRLTVT.

The rearrangement uses TRBV29-1 and TRBJ1-1, with D tentatively TRBD1 (6 bases). The length of the CDR3 is 14 residues. Germline CDR1 SQVTM, CDR2 ANQGSEA. The V end lost 2 bases, the J end lost 8 bases, and 18 bases lay between the germline ends. CDR3 loop: CSVERTQRGGEAFF. CDR3 DNA sequence: TGCAGCGTTGAACGGACACAAAGGGGGGGGGAAGCTTTCTTT.

The CDR3 bases are TGTGCCAGCAGCTTAGCCGGGGGGCTTGGACAGCCCCAGCATTTT. Its protein is CASSLAGGLGQPQHF. This chain joins TRBV7-9 and TRBJ1-5, with a tentative D call TRBD1 (6 bases). Germline CDR1 is SEHNR and CDR2 is FQNEAQ (reference sequence). There are 15 residues in the CDR3. Trimming pared 0 bases from V and 7 bases from J, leaving 13 bases between.

This chain links TRBV5-5 with TRBJ1-1; 11 bases map to TRBD1. CDR1 and CDR2 from the germline V gene are SGHKS and YYEKEE (reference sequence). V lost 6 bases to trimming and J lost 2 bases; unmatched junction nucleotides: 6. The CDR3 totals 15 residues. This chain's CDR3 is CASTRTGGLNTEAFF. CDR3 nucleotide sequence: TGTGCCAGCACCAGGACAGGGGGCTTAAACACTGAAGCTTTCTTT.

The V and J genes are TRBV19 and TRBJ1-2; D might be TRBD1 (5 bases). Germline V gene lookup returns CDR1 LNHDA and CDR2 SQIVND (reference sequence). Trimming shortened V by 3 bases and J by 5 bases, and 16 bases separated the two germline ends. The CDR3 has 15 residues. The CDR3 coding sequence is TGTGCCAGTAGTATTGTTGTCGGGGGGATTTATGGCTACACCTTC. This gives the protein CASSIVVGGIYGYTF.

The chain has TRBV19 and TRBJ2-1, with TRBD1 matching 8 bases. J gave up 8 bases and V 6 bases, and 9 bases lay outside the gene matches. Germline values: CDR1 LNHDA, CDR2 SQIVND (reference sequence). This CDR3 has 14 residues. Here the CDR3 reads CASSLRRQGYEQFF. CDR3 bases: TGTGCCAGTAGCCTTAGACGACAGGGGTATGAGCAGTTCTTC. Combining the CDR3 with reference TRBV19 and TRBJ2-1 gives the whole variable domain DGGITQSPKYLFRKEGQNVTLSCEQNLNHDAMYWYRQDPGQGLRLIYYSQIVNDFQKGDIAEGYSVSREKKESFPLTVTSAQKNPTAFYLCASSLRRQGYEQFFGPGTRLTVL.

This clone appeared a single time. The chain is built from TRBV11-3 and TRBJ2-5; 9 nucleotides match TRBD1. Trimming at V came to 5 bases and at J to 4 bases, leaving 8 bases not matched to a gene. Germline CDR1 SGHNT, CDR2 YENEEA. This CDR3 spans 15 amino acids. The CDR3 sequence: CASSRRTGERETQYF. The CDR3 region has the DNA TGTGCCAGCAGCCGCCGGACAGGGGAGAGAGAGACCCAGTACTTC.

This chain uses TRBV7-2 with TRBJ1-2; TRBD1 aligns across 7 bases. Germline CDR1 is SGHTA and CDR2 is FQGNSA. This CDR3 comprises 13 residues. The V segment lost 5 bases and the J segment 6 bases; nucleotides outside the gene matches: 6. CDR3: CASSPGTANGYTF. The CDR3 DNA reads as TGTGCCAGCAGCCCAGGGACAGCAAATGGCTACACCTTC.